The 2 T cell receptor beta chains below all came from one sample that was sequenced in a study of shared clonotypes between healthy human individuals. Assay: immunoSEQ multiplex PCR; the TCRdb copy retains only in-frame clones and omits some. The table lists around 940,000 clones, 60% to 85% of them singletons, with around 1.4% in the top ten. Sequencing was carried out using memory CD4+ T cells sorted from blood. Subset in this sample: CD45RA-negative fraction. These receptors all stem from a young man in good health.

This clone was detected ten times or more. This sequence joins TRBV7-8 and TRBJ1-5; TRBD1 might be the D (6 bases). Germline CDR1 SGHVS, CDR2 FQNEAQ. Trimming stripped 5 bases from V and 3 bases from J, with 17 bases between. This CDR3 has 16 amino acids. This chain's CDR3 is CASSRLKTGTNQPQHF. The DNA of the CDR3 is TGTGCCAGCAGCCGACTCAAGACAGGAACCAATCAGCCCCAGCATTTT.

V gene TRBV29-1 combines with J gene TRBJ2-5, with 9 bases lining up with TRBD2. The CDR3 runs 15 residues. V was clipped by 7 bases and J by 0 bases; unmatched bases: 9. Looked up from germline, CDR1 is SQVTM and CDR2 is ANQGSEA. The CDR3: CSAVRSGRNQETQYF. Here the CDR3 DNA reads TGCAGCGCAGTGAGGAGCGGGAGGAACCAAGAGACCCAGTACTTC. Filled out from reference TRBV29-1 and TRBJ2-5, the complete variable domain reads SAVISQKPSRDICQRGTSLTIQCQVDSQVTMMFWYRQQPGQSLTLIATANQGSEATYESGFVIDKFPISRPNLTFSTLTVSNMSPEDSSIYLCSAVRSGRNQETQYFGPGTRLLVL.